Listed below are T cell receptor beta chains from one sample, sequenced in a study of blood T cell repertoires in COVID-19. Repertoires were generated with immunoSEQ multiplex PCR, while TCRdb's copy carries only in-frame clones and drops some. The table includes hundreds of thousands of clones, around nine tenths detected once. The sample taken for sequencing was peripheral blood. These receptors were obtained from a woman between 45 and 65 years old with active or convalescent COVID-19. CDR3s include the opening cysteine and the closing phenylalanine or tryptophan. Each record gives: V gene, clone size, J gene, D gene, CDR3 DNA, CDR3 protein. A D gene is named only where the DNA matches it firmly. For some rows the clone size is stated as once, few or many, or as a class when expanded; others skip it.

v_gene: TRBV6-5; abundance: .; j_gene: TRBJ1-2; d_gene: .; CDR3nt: TGTGCCAGCAGTTACTCGTATAGGGGCGGCTATGGCTACACCTTC; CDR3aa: CASSYSYRGGYGYTF
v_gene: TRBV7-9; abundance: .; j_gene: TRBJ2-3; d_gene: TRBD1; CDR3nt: TGTGCCAGCAGCTTAAGAGGACGACAGGGCGCTTTAGATACGCAGTATTTT; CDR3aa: CASSLRGRQGALDTQYF
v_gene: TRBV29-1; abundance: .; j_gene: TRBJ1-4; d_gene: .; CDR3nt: TGCAGCGTCGGACAGACAACTAATGAAAAACTGTTTTTT; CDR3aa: CSVGQTTNEKLFF
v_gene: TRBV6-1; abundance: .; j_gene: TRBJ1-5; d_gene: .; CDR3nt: TGTGCCAGCAGTGGAGAGGGTCAGAGCACCAATCAGCCCCAGCATTTT; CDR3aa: CASSGEGQSTNQPQHF
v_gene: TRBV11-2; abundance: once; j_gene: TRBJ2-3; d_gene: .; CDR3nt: TGTGCCAGCAGCTTATCTGAACTCTTGACAGATACGCAGTATTTT; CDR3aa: CASSLSELLTDTQYF
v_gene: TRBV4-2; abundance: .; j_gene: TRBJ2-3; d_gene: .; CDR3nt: TGTGCCAGCAGCCCAACCTACCGGGGTTCTAGTAGCACAGATACGCAGTATTTT; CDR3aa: CASSPTYRGSSSTDTQYF
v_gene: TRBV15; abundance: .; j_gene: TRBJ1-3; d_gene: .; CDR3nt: TGTGCCACCAGCACAGAGGGATTGAGGGCACCGACCTCTGGAAACACCATATATTTT; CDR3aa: CATSTEGLRAPTSGNTIYF
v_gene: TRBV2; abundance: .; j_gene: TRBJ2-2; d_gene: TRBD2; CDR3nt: TGTGCCAGCAGTTTAGCGGGGGGGCCTGACACCGGGGAGCTGTTTTTT; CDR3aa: CASSLAGGPDTGELFF
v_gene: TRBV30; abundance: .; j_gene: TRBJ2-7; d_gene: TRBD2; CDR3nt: TGTGCCTGGAGTGCCCCCCGTGCTAGCGGGGTTCGGGGCAAGCAGTACTTC; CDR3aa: CAWSAPRASGVRGKQYF
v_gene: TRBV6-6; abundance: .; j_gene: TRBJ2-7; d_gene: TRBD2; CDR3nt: TGTGCCAGCAGTTACCTTAGCGGGCCCAGCTCCTACGAGCAGTACTTC; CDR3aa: CASSYLSGPSSYEQYF
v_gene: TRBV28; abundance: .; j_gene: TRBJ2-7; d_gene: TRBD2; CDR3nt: TGTGCCAGCAGTCCCTCTCGGCGGGGGATTGAGCAGTACTTC; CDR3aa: CASSPSRRGIEQYF
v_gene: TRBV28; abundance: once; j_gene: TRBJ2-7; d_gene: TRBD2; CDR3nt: TGTGCCAGCAGCGGGACTAGCGACTCCTACGAGCAGTACTTC; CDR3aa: CASSGTSDSYEQYF
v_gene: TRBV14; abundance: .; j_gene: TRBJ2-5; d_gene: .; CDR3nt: TGTGCCAGCAGCCAGAACCGGGAGACCCAGTACTTC; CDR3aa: CASSQNRETQYF
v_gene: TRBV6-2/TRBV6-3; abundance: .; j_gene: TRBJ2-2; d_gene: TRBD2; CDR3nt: TGTGCCAGCAGTATTAGCGGGAGCGGCGGGGAGCTGTTTTTT; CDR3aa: CASSISGSGGELFF
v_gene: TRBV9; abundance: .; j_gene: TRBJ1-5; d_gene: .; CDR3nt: TGTGCCAGCAGCACCTCAGTGAACAGCAATCAGCCCCAGCATTTT; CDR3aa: CASSTSVNSNQPQHF
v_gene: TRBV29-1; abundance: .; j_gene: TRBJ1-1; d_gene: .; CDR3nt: TGCAGCGTTGAAGGGGGAGGAACTGAAGCTTTCTTT; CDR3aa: CSVEGGGTEAFF
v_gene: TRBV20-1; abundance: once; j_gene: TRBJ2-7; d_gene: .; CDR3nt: TGCAGTGCTAGAGATTCGTACGAGCAGTACTTC; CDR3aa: CSARDSYEQYF
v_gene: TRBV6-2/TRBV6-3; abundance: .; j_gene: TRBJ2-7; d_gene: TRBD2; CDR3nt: TGTGCCAGCAGCGCCGGACTAGCGGGTAGCTCCTACGAGCAGTACTTC; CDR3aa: CASSAGLAGSSYEQYF
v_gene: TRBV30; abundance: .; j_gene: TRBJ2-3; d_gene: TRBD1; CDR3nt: TGTGCCTGGAGTGGAGCCCGTACTTCGACAGGGTCTAGCACAGATACGCAGTATTTT; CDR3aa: CAWSGARTSTGSSTDTQYF
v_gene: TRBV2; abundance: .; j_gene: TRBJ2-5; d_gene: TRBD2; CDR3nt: TGTGCCAGCAGTGGGACCCGACTAGCGGGGGGGAAGATGGAGACCCAGTACTTC; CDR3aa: CASSGTRLAGGKMETQYF
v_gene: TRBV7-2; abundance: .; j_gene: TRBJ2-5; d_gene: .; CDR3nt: TGTGCCAGCAGCCTCGCACCGGGAAATTACCAAGAGACCCAGTACTTC; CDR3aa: CASSLAPGNYQETQYF
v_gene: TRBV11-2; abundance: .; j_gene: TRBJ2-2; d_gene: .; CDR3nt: TGTGCCAGCAGCCGTCGGCAGGGAGGGGAGCTGTTTTTT; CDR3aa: CASSRRQGGELFF
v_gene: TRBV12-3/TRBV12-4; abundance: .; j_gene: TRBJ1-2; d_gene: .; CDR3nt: TGTGCCAGCAGTTTACAGGGGCACTATGGCTACACCTTC; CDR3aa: CASSLQGHYGYTF
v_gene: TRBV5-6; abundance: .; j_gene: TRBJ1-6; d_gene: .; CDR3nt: TGTGCCAGCAGCACCCCCCCGGGTACACCCCTCCACTTT; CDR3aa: CASSTPPGTPLHF
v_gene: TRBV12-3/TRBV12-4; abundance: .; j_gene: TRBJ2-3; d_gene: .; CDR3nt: TGTGCCAGCAGTTTACTAGGAGATACGCAGTATTTT; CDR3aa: CASSLLGDTQYF
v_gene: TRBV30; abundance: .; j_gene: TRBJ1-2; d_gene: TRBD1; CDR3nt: TGTGCCTGGAGTCAGGGGGCAGCAGATGGCTACACCTTC; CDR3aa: CAWSQGAADGYTF